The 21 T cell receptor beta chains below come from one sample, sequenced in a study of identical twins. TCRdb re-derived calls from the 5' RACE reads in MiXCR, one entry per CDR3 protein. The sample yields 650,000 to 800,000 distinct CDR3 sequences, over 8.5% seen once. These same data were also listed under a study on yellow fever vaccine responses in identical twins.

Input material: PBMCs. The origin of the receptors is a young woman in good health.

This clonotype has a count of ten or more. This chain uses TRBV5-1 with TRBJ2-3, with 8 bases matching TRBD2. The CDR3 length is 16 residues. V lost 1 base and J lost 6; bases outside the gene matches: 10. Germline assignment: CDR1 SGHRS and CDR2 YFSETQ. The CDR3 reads CASSLFPSGSGDTQYF. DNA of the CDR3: TGCGCCAGCAGCTTGTTTCCTAGCGGGTCGGGGGATACGCAGTATTTT.

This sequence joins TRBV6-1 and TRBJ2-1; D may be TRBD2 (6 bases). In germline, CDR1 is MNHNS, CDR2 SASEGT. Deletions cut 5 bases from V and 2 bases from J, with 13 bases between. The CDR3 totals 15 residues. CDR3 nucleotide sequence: TGTGCCAGCAGTTTAGCGGCTTCAACCTACAATGAGCAGTTCTTC. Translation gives CASSLAASTYNEQFF.

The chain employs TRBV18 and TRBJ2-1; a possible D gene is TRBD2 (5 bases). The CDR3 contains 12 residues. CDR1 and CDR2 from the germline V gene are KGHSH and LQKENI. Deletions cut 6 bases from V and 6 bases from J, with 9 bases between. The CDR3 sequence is CASSRRTNEQFF. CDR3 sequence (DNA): TGTGCCAGCTCGCGGAGGACCAATGAGCAGTTCTTC. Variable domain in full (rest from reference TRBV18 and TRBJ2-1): NAGVMQNPRHLVRRRGQEARLRCSPMKGHSHVYWYRQLPEEGLKFMVYLQKENIIDESGMPKERFSAEFPKEGPSILRIQQVVRGDSAAYFCASSRRTNEQFFGPGTRLTVL.

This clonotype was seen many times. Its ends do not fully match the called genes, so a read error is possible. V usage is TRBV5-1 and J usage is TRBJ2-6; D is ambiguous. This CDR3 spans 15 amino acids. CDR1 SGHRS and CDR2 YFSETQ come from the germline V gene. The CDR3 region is CASSLDGSGANVLTF. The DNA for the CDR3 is TGTGCCAGCAGTTTAGATGGGTCTGGGGCCAACGTCCTGACTTTC.

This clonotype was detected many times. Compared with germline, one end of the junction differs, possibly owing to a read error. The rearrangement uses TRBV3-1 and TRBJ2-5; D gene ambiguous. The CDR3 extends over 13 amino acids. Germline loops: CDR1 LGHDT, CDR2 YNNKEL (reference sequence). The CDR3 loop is CASSQGRRETQYF. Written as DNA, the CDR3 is TGTGCGAGCAGCCAAGGCCGTCGAGAGACCCAGTACTTC.

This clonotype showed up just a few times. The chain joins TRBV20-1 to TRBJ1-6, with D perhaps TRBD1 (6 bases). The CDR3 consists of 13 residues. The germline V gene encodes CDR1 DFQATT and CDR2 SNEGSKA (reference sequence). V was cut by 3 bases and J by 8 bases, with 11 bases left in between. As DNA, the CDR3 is TGCAGTGCTAGGCATAGGGGGGATTCACCCCTCCACTTT. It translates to CSARHRGDSPLHF.

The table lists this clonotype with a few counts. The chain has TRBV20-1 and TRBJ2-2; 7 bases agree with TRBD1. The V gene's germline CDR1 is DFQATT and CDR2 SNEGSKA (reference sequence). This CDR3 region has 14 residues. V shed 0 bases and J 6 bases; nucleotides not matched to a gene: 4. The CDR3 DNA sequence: TGCAGTGCTAGAGATATCAGGGGGTCCGGGGAGCTGTTTTTT. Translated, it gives CSARDIRGSGELFF.

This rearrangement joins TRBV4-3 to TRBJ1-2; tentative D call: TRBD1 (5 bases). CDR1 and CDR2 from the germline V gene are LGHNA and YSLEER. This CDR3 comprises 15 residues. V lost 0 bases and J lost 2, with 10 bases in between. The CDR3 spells CASSQERTYNYGYTF. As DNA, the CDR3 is TGCGCCAGCAGCCAAGAGCGGACATACAACTATGGCTACACCTTC.

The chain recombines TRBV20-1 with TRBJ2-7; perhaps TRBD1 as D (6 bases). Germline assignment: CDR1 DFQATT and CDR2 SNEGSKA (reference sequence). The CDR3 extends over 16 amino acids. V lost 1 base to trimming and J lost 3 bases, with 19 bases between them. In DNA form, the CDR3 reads TGCAGTGCTAGAGGATGGACAGACCGATTAAACTACGAGCAGTACTTC. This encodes CSARGWTDRLNYEQYF.

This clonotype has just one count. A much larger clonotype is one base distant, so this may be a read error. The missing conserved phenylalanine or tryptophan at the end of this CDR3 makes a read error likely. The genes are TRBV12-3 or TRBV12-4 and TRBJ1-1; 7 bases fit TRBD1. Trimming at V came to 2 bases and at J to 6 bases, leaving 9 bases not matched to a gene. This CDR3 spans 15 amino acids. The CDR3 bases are TGTGCCAGCAGTTTAAGGGCCACAGGGGAGGCTGAAGCTTTCCTT. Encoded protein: CASSLRATGEAEAFL.

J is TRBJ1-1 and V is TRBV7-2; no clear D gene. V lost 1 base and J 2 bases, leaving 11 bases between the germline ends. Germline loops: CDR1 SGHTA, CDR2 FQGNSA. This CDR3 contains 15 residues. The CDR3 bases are TGTGCCAGCAGCTTAGATCTGGGTTTCAACACTGAAGCTTTCTTT. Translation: CASSLDLGFNTEAFF. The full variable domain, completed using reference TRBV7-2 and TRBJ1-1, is GAGVSQSPSNKVTEKGKDVELRCDPISGHTALYWYRQSLGQGLEFLIYFQGNSAPDKSGLPSDRFSAERTGGSVSTLTIQRTQQEDSAVYLCASSLDLGFNTEAFFGQGTRLTVV.

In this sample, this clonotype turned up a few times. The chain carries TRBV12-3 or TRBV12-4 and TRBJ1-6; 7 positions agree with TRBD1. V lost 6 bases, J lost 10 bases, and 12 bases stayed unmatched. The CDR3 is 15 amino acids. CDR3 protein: CASSLGQFGRSPLHF. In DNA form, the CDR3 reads TGTGCCAGCAGCTTGGGACAGTTCGGACGGTCACCCCTCCACTTT.

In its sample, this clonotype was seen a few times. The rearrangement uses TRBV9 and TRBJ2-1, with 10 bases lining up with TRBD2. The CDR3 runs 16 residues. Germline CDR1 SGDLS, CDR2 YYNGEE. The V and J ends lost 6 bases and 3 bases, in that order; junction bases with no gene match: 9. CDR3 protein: CASTSSRTSGYNEQFF. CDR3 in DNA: TGTGCCAGCACCAGCTCTCGGACTAGCGGCTACAATGAGCAGTTCTTC.

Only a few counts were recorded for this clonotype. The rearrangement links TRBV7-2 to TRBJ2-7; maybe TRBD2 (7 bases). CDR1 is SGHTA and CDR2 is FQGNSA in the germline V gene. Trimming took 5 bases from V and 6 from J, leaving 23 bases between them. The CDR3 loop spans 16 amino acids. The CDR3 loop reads CASSTIDLGGGIEQYF. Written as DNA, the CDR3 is TGTGCCAGCAGCACTATAGATCTAGGCGGGGGCATCGAGCAGTACTTC.

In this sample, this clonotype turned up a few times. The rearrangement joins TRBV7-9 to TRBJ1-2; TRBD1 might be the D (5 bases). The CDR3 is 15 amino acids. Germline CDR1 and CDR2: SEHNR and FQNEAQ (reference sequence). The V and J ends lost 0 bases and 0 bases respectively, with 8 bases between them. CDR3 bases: TGTGCCAGCAGCTTAGCGCTACAGGCTAACTATGGCTACACCTTC. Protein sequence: CASSLALQANYGYTF.

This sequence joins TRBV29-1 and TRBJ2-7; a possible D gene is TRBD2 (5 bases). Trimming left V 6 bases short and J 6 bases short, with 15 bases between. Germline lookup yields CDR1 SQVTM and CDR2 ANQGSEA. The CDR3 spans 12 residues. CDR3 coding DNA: TGCAGCGTGCCGGACTCTGTTGGCGAGCAGTACTTC. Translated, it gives CSVPDSVGEQYF.

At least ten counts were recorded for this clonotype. CDR3 amino acids: CASSLAALLAQETQYF. CDR3 sequence (DNA): TGTGCCAGCAGCTTAGCCGCCTTACTAGCGCAAGAGACCCAGTACTTC. V usage is TRBV7-9 and J usage is TRBJ2-5; 7 bases match TRBD2. Germline trimming cut 0 bases from V and 2 bases from J; bases unmatched to any gene: 6. This CDR3 has 16 amino acids. CDR1 SEHNR and CDR2 FQNEAQ come from the germline V gene (reference sequence).

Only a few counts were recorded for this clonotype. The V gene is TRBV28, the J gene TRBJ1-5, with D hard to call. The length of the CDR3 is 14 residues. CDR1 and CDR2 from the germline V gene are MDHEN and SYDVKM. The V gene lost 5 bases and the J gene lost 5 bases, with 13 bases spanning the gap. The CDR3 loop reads CASSGYSNYQPQHF. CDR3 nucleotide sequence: TGTGCCAGCAGTGGTTACAGTAACTATCAGCCCCAGCATTTT.

CDR3 DNA sequence: TGTGCCAGCAGCCAAACACCTCCGGGGACCCAGTACTTC. It yields the protein CASSQTPPGTQYF. The genes are TRBV3-1 and TRBJ2-5; D is unclear. Germline CDR1 LGHDT, CDR2 YNNKEL (reference sequence). V was shortened by 2 bases and J by 7 bases, with 11 bases between the two germline ends. CDR3 length equals 13 residues.

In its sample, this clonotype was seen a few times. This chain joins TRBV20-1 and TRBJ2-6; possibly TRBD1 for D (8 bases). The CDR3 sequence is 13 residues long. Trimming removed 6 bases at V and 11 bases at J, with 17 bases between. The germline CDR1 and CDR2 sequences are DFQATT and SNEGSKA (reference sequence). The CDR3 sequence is CSAPRTGRDVLTF. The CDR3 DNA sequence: TGCAGTGCGCCCAGGACAGGGAGGGACGTCCTGACTTTC.

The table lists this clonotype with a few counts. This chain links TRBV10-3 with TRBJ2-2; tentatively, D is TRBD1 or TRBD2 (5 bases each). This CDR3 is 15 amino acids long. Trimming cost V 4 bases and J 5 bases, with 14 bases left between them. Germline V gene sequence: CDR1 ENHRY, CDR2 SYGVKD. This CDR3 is CAISAGTGKTGELFF. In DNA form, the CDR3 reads TGTGCCATCAGTGCCGGGACGGGGAAAACCGGGGAGCTGTTTTTT.